The TCR beta chain described here comes from a study of blood T cell repertoires in COVID-19. The authors' processing: Amplification with reference gene primers provided the estimates of nucleated cell counts. Method: immunoSEQ multiplex PCR; TCRdb's copy keeps in-frame clones and lacks some. That table furnishes V, J and clone size, whereas the DNA furnished D and trimming. The data contain approximately 70,000 clones, roughly 82% of them seen just once; the ten biggest clones take up around 20%. This CDR3 comprises 15 residues. Looked up from germline, CDR1 is MNHNY and CDR2 is SVGAGI (reference sequence). With 6 bases removed from V and 0 bases from J, the gap between germline ends came to 12 bases.

This sequence originates from a human donor in a cohort sampled during active COVID-19. The specimen was peripheral blood. This chain links TRBV6-6 with TRBJ1-5; D perhaps matches TRBD1 (5 bases). The CDR3 DNA reads as TGTGCCAGCAGCCTAGACAGTTATAGCAATCAGCCCCAGCATTTT. Translating gives CASSLDSYSNQPQHF.